The rows below give T cell receptor beta chains drawn from one sample of a study of T cell responses to AZD1222 COVID-19 vaccine. Assay used: immunoSEQ multiplex PCR; TCRdb lists only in-frame clones, some missing. The top ten hold around 13% of the sample, which has roughly 51,000 clones, roughly 90% seen once. The material sequenced was peripheral blood, taken 28 days after the second AZD1222 dose. These receptor sequences come from an adult who received the AZD1222 COVID-19 vaccine. The CDR3 runs from the conserved cysteine through the conserved F or W. D genes are given only for firm matches. The size field is filled for only some rows; it gives once, few, many or a size class.

.	.	TRBV7-9	TRBJ1-1	TGTGCCAGCAGTCAACCCAGGGGTATAGGAGAAGCTTTCTTT	CASSQPRGIGEAFF
few	TRBD1	TRBV18	TRBJ2-7	TGTGCCAGCTCACCGGGACAGGGTTTTTACGAGCAGTACTTC	CASSPGQGFYEQYF
.	.	TRBV19	TRBJ1-4	TGTGCCAGTAGTAGAGGTAGGGAGTATGAAAAACTGTTTTTT	CASSRGREYEKLFF
.	TRBD2	TRBV19	TRBJ2-7	TGTGCCAGTAGTAGAGACCCCCTAGCGGGGGCCTACGAGCAGTACTTC	CASSRDPLAGAYEQYF
.	.	TRBV7-9	TRBJ1-1	TGTGCCAGCAGCTTAGCTTCAGGGATGGTCACTGAAGCTTTCTTT	CASSLASGMVTEAFF
.	TRBD1	TRBV6-5	TRBJ1-5	TGTGCCAGCAGTTACCCAACAGGGGGCCAGCCCCAGCATTTT	CASSYPTGGQPQHF
few	.	TRBV6-2/TRBV6-3	TRBJ1-4	TGTGCCAGCAGTTACCCCGGGACTCAAAATGAAAAACTGTTTTTT	CASSYPGTQNEKLFF
.	TRBD1	TRBV30	TRBJ1-1	TGTGCCTGGTGGAAGACAGGGGTGAACACTGAAGCTTTCTTT	CAWWKTGVNTEAFF
.	.	TRBV11-1	TRBJ2-2	TGTGCCAGCAGCTACGGGACAGCGGGCACCGGGGAGCTGTTTTTT	CASSYGTAGTGELFF
.	.	TRBV11-3	TRBJ2-7	TGTGCCAGCAGCTACGACAGTTGGAGGAGCGAGCAGTACTTC	CASSYDSWRSEQYF
.	.	TRBV7-3	TRBJ2-1	TGTGCCAGCAGCTTATCCTCCGTCTACAATGAGCAGTTCTTC	CASSLSSVYNEQFF
.	.	TRBV2	TRBJ1-1	TGTGCCAGCAGTAAAGGGGGGGCAACTGAAGCTTTCTTT	CASSKGGATEAFF
.	TRBD2	TRBV5-4	TRBJ2-3	TGTGCCAGCAGCTTGGGAGCGGGAGTCGGAACAGATACGCAGTATTTT	CASSLGAGVGTDTQYF
.	TRBD2	TRBV25-1	TRBJ2-1	TGTGCCAGCAGCGAAAGCGGGAAAAGGTACAATGAGCAGTTCTTC	CASSESGKRYNEQFF
.	TRBD1	TRBV4-2	TRBJ1-3	TGTGCCAGCAGCCAAGCATCCCGTCGGCAGGGGGAAGGGGGGACCATATATTTT	CASSQASRRQGEGGTIYF
few	TRBD1	TRBV5-1	TRBJ2-5	TGCGCCAGCAGCTTGTCGGGGACAGAAGAGACCCAGTACTTC	CASSLSGTEETQYF
.	TRBD2	TRBV9	TRBJ2-1	TGTGCCAGCAGCGTAGACCGACTAGCGGGCTACAATGAGCAGTTCTTC	CASSVDRLAGYNEQFF
.	.	TRBV7-2	TRBJ2-6	TGTGCCAGCAGCGTTAACGTACAGAGCTCTGGGGCCAACGTCCTGACTTTC	CASSVNVQSSGANVLTF
.	TRBD1	TRBV5-4	TRBJ2-4	TGTGCCAGCAGCTTGGATCAACTACAGGGGAAAGCCAAAAACATTCAGTACTTC	CASSLDQLQGKAKNIQYF
.	TRBD1	TRBV7-9	TRBJ2-7	TGTGCCAGCAGCTCCCCTTGGAGGACAGGGAAGAGAAGCGAGCAGTACTTC	CASSSPWRTGKRSEQYF
.	.	TRBV5-1	TRBJ2-5	TGCGCCAGCATGGAGGCAGGGCAAGAGACCCAGTACTTC	CASMEAGQETQYF
.	.	TRBV5-6	TRBJ1-2	TGTGCCAGCAGCTTGGCAGGGATTCGATGGAACTACACCTTC	CASSLAGIRWNYTF
.	TRBD1	TRBV7-9	TRBJ1-2	TGTGCCAGCAGCTTAATCCAGGGGGTTCTCCATGGCTACACCTTC	CASSLIQGVLHGYTF
.	.	TRBV4-2	TRBJ1-5	TGTGCCAGCAGCCAAGTAAGGACACAAACACTCTATAGCAATCAGCCCCAGCATTTT	CASSQVRTQTLYSNQPQHF
.	.	TRBV15	TRBJ2-3	TGTGCCACCAGCAGAGGAGGAGGGAGAGACACAGATACGCAGTATTTT	CATSRGGGRDTDTQYF
.	.	TRBV21-1	TRBJ1-5	TGTGCCAGCAGCAAAGCAGTGGGACTTGTATTTGTGGTAGGTCAGCCCCAGCATTTT	CASSKAVGLVFVVGQPQHF
.	TRBD2	TRBV7-2	TRBJ2-3	TGTGCCAGCAGCTGGCGGGAGTTCACAGATACGCAGTATTTT	CASSWREFTDTQYF
.	TRBD1	TRBV7-2	TRBJ1-5	TGTGCCAGCAGCTCACAGGGGGATCAGCCCCAGCATTTT	CASSSQGDQPQHF
.	.	TRBV11-2	TRBJ2-7	TGTGCCAGCAGCCCTTGGTCCGGGACCTCAGGGTCCTACGAGCAGTACTTC	CASSPWSGTSGSYEQYF
.	.	TRBV9	TRBJ2-5	TGTGCCAGCAGCGTAGATTTAGAGACCCAGTACTTC	CASSVDLETQYF
.	.	TRBV6-5	TRBJ1-1	TGTGCCAGCAGTTACGTCCATGGGAACACTGAAGCTTTCTTT	CASSYVHGNTEAFF
once	.	TRBV6-5	TRBJ1-1	TGTGCCAGCAGTCCCCGAGACAGTGGGGCTGAAGCTTTCTTT	CASSPRDSGAEAFF